This T cell receptor (beta chain) stems from a study of cytomegalovirus exposure and HLA in healthy donors. The study's findings and limits: It was about 150 TCR beta chains that were listed as cytomegalovirus-associated. In vitro, a few CMV-associated chains proved specific for CMV antigens.

There are 11 residues in the CDR3. The germline CDR1 and CDR2 sequences are MNHEY and SVGAGI. The V and J ends lost 4 bases and 6 bases respectively, with 4 bases between them. Profiling relied on immunoSEQ multiplex PCR, and the TCRdb table lists in-frame clones only, not all of them. Seen here are approximately 270,000 clones, roughly 87% observed once, and the top ten hold around 12%. Regarding this clone: Its target is unknown. Other DNA sequences of this sample code for an identical CDR3.

Input material: PBMCs. This clonotype originated in a man between 18 and 35 years old in good health and CMV-seropositive. V is TRBV6-5 and J is TRBJ2-1; no definite D call. The CDR3 spells CASSWGNEQFF. The DNA of the CDR3 is TGTGCCAGCAGTTGGGGCAATGAGCAGTTCTTC.